A single TCR beta chain is shown here with its context. As yet, its antigen is unknown. The germline V gene has CDR1 MNHNS and CDR2 SASEGT. V lost 6 bases to trimming and J lost 3 bases, with 21 bases between them. This CDR3 is built from 16 residues. The data derive from a study of early T cells in non-severe SARS-CoV-2 infection. Study-wide context: Alpha and beta chains were unpaired, from unsorted whole-blood bulk RNA. Overall study findings and caveats: The matching step, a VDJdb search, favored anti-spike CD8 responses and missed private and CD4 specificities.

As part of library construction, unique molecular identifiers were attached to individual cDNA molecules. TCRdb reprocessed the 5' RACE reads via MiXCR and lists one record per CDR3 protein. This sample carries roughly 100,000 distinct CDR3 sequences, roughly 13% of them seen once, and the ten largest clones take 2% to 2.5%. This receptor was identified in an adult who was a healthcare worker with PCR-confirmed SARS-CoV-2 infection or an uninfected control (not recorded which). Sequencing was done on a sample of whole blood. V gene TRBV6-1 combines with J gene TRBJ2-7; D possibly corresponds to TRBD1 (5 bases). CDR3 loop: CASRILYDSEYYEQYF. The CDR3 nucleotides read TGTGCCAGCAGGATTCTGTACGACAGTGAATACTACGAGCAGTACTTC.